This is a list of T cell receptor beta chains from one sample in a study of shared clonotypes between healthy human individuals. Generated by immunoSEQ multiplex PCR, the TCRdb table keeps only in-frame clones and is missing some. This repertoire shows about 1.1 million clones, about four fifths found once; its top ten account for 0.61%. The sequenced material came from memory CD4+ T cells from PBMCs. Receptors originate from a man aged 18 to 35 in good health. Some clones in this sample may be carry-over from other donors' samples. CDR3s include the opening cysteine and the closing phenylalanine or tryptophan. A D gene is named only where the DNA matches it firmly. Not all rows give a size; the values are once, few, many and, for expanded clones, a class.

>NA|TRBV18|14|NA|TRBJ2-3
TGTGCCAGCTCACTTGGGGCCGGCACAGATACGCAGTATTTT
CASSLGAGTDTQYF
>NA|TRBV6-1|14|NA|TRBJ1-3
TGTGCCAGCAGTGTAGCGGACTCTGGAAACACCATATATTTT
CASSVADSGNTIYF
>NA|TRBV6-1|13|NA|TRBJ1-5
TGTGCCAGCAGTGAAGACCACTATCAGCCCCAGCATTTT
CASSEDHYQPQHF
>NA|TRBV18|16|TRBD1|TRBJ2-1
TGTGCCAGCTCACTACACCCGGGACAGGTAGCCAATGAGCAGTTCTTC
CASSLHPGQVANEQFF
>few|TRBV3-2|9|NA|TRBJ1-2
TGTGCCAGCAGCCAAGTGGACACCTTC
CASSQVDTF
>NA|TRBV30|16|NA|TRBJ1-3
TGTGCCTGGAGTGGGGCCCCTGGGACAACTTTAAACACCATATATTTT
CAWSGAPGTTLNTIYF
>once|TRBV7-2|15|TRBD2|TRBJ2-3
TGTGCCAGCAGCACCGGGACTAGCTACACAGATACGCAGTATTTT
CASSTGTSYTDTQYF
>once|TRBV4-1|17|TRBD2|TRBJ2-7
TGCGCCAGCAGCCAGGCATGGACTAGCGGACACTCCTACGAGCAGTACTTC
CASSQAWTSGHSYEQYF
>NA|TRBV18|16|NA|TRBJ1-1
TGTGCCAGCTCACCCCGACCTAGCGGCAGGAACACTGAAGCTTTCTTT
CASSPRPSGRNTEAFF
>NA|TRBV15|16|TRBD1|TRBJ1-1
TGTGCCACCAGCAGAACAGGGGGCGTTGGCCCGACTGAAGCTTTCTTT
CATSRTGGVGPTEAFF
>NA|TRBV28|16|TRBD1|TRBJ2-2
TGTGCCAGCAGCCCTACAGGGGTAATGGCCACCGGGGAGCTGTTTTTT
CASSPTGVMATGELFF
>NA|TRBV30|15|TRBD2|TRBJ2-1
TGTGCCTGGCCAGGCGGTAGCGGGACGGCAAATGAGCAGTTCTTC
CAWPGGSGTANEQFF
>NA|TRBV5-1|14|NA|TRBJ2-7
TGCGCCAGCAGCTTGCTAGCCCAGTCCTACGAGCAGTACTTC
CASSLLAQSYEQYF
>NA|TRBV6-5|12|TRBD2|TRBJ2-1
TGTGCCAGCAGCTCCCTCCGGGGGAGGGAGTTCTTC
CASSSLRGREFF
>NA|TRBV9|14|NA|TRBJ2-1
TGTGCCAGCAGCGTAGCCACTGGCAACAATGAGCAGTTCTTC
CASSVATGNNEQFF
>NA|TRBV19|12|NA|TRBJ2-6
TGTGCCAGTTCAACCGGGGCCAACGTCCTGACTTTC
CASSTGANVLTF
>NA|TRBV19|13|NA|TRBJ2-1
TGTGCCAGTAGTCCAAGACCGTACAATGAGCAGTTCTTC
CASSPRPYNEQFF
>NA|TRBV6-5|14|NA|TRBJ2-7
TGTGCCAGCAGTTACTCGCACGACTCCTACGAGCAGTACTTC
CASSYSHDSYEQYF
>many|TRBV30|13|NA|TRBJ1-5
TGTGCCTGGAATAAGGCGGGAAATCAGCCCCAGCATTTT
CAWNKAGNQPQHF
>once|TRBV5-1|15|TRBD2|TRBJ2-7
TGCGCCAGCAGCTTCGGCACGGGAGGGGGGTACGAGCAGTACTTC
CASSFGTGGGYEQYF
>NA|TRBV5-4|15|NA|TRBJ2-5
TGTGCCAGCAGTCACAATGGACAATCCAAAGAGACCCAGTACTTC
CASSHNGQSKETQYF
>once|TRBV5-4|16|TRBD1|TRBJ2-2
TGTGCCAGCAGCCGGCGGACAGGGGGTTCCACCGGGGAGCTGTTTTTT
CASSRRTGGSTGELFF
>few|TRBV9|18|TRBD1|TRBJ1-1
TGTGCCAGCAGCCCGAGCTCCACCGGGACAGGGGTTAACACTGAAGCTTTCTTT
CASSPSSTGTGVNTEAFF
>NA|TRBV9|16|TRBD2|TRBJ2-1
TGTGCCAGCAGCGTTACCGGGACTAGCAGGTACAATGAGCAGTTCTTC
CASSVTGTSRYNEQFF
>NA|TRBV5-1|14|NA|TRBJ2-5
TGCGCCAGCTCAGAGCCGGACCCGGGAGAGACCCAGTACTTC
CASSEPDPGETQYF
>NA|TRBV2|13|NA|TRBJ1-1
TGTGCCAGCAGTGGGAGTACTCCCTGGCCGACTTTCTTT
CASSGSTPWPTFF
>NA|TRBV11-2|16|NA|TRBJ1-1
TGTGCCAGCAGCCACCACAGGAGCCAAACGAACACTGAAGCTTTCTTT
CASSHHRSQTNTEAFF
>NA|TRBV30|14|NA|TRBJ2-1
TGTGCCTGGAGTTGGGGAGGTAACTACAATGAGCAGTTCTTC
CAWSWGGNYNEQFF
>NA|TRBV7-9|14|NA|TRBJ1-1
TGTGCCAGCAGCACCTCAGGGGTATTCACTGAAGCTTTCTTT
CASSTSGVFTEAFF
>NA|TRBV5-1|13|TRBD1|TRBJ1-2
TGCGCCAGCACCCGGGACAGGAACTATGGCTACACCTTC
CASTRDRNYGYTF
>few|TRBV18|15|TRBD1|TRBJ1-6
TGTGCCAGCTCACCACTACAGGGGATTAATTCACCCCTCCACTTT
CASSPLQGINSPLHF
>NA|TRBV6-1|13|TRBD1|TRBJ1-6
TGTGCCACCAAGACAGGGTGGAATTCACCCCTCCACTTT
CATKTGWNSPLHF
>NA|TRBV11-2|15|NA|TRBJ2-1
TGTGCCAGCAGCATCCAGACAGGATCCTACAATGAGCAGTTCTTC
CASSIQTGSYNEQFF
>NA|TRBV5-1|16|TRBD2|TRBJ2-1
TGCGCCAGCAACGAGCTAGCGGCGGAGTCGTCCAATGAGCAGTTCTTC
CASNELAAESSNEQFF
>once|TRBV11-2|16|TRBD2|TRBJ2-7
TGTGCCAGCAGCCCAACCGGGGGTGCGGGAGTCTACGAGCAGTACTTC
CASSPTGGAGVYEQYF